The source of this T cell receptor (beta chain) is a study of blood T cell repertoires in COVID-19. V lost 9 bases, J lost 2 bases, and 16 bases lay in between. The CDR3 runs 14 residues. Looked up from germline, CDR1 is SNHLY and CDR2 is FYNNEI. Profiling relied on immunoSEQ multiplex PCR, and the TCRdb table lists in-frame clones only, not all of them. The sample contains around 250,000 clones, over 70% of which appear only once. This chain joins TRBV2 and TRBJ2-5; the D gene is possibly TRBD1 (6 bases). This clonotype originated in a man older than 75 with acute or convalescent COVID-19. Sequencing was done on a sample of peripheral blood. CDR3 sequence: CASGTPEIQETQYF. CDR3 coding DNA: TGTGCCAGTGGGACACCAGAAATTCAAGAGACCCAGTACTTC.